The 20 T cell receptor beta chains presented below share a single source sample, sequenced in a study of control samples from healthy donors and cancer patients. Data came from immunoSEQ multiplex PCR; TCRdb stores just in-frame clones and leaves some out. The table shows approximately 52,000 clones, with around 95% occurring only once. The specimen sequenced was blood. The source of these receptors is a woman younger than 35 in good health.

This chain links TRBV5-1 with TRBJ1-2; D not certain. The CDR3 contains 13 residues. CDR1 SGHRS and CDR2 YFSETQ come from the germline V gene. The V end was cut by 4 bases, the J end by 2 bases, with 9 bases between. Here the CDR3 reads CASSPWENYGYTF. CDR3 DNA sequence: TGCGCCAGCAGCCCCTGGGAGAACTATGGCTACACCTTC.

The chain carries TRBV5-5 and TRBJ1-1, with D possibly TRBD1 on 5 matching bases. V gave up 4 bases and J gave up 1 base, with 20 bases separating them. Germline V gene lookup returns CDR1 SGHKS and CDR2 YYEKEE (reference sequence). This CDR3 has 17 residues. The chain's CDR3 is CASSPGPGGNRNTEAFF. CDR3 DNA: TGTGCCAGCAGCCCGGGACCGGGAGGAAATCGGAACACTGAAGCTTTCTTT. Full variable domain (missing parts from reference TRBV5-5 and TRBJ1-1): DAGVTQSPTHLIKTRGQQVTLRCSPISGHKSVSWYQQVLGQGPQFIFQYYEKEERGRGNFPDRFSARQFPNYSSELNVNALLLGDSALYLCASSPGPGGNRNTEAFFGQGTRLTVV.

V and J are TRBV6-5 and TRBJ2-3; 8 bases match TRBD2. V lost 0 bases to trimming and J lost 2 bases; unmatched junction nucleotides: 4. The CDR3 extends over 16 amino acids. Germline loops: CDR1 MNHEY, CDR2 SVGAGI. CDR3 sequence: CASSYSPSGLTDTQYF. In nucleotides, the CDR3 is TGTGCCAGCAGTTACTCGCCTAGCGGGCTCACAGATACGCAGTATTTT.

This chain connects TRBV6-1 to TRBJ2-3; D perhaps matches TRBD1 (5 bases). The V gene lost 4 bases and the J gene lost 1 base, with 21 bases spanning the gap. Germline V gene data show CDR1 as MNHNS and CDR2 as SASEGT. This CDR3 is 18 amino acids long. The CDR3 protein is CASSARRAVGAGTDTQYF. The CDR3 DNA is TGTGCCAGCAGTGCAAGAAGGGCCGTTGGGGCTGGCACAGATACGCAGTATTTT.

This clone has just one count. J is TRBJ2-2 and V is TRBV29-1; D gene unclear. CDR3 length: 15 residues. Germline V lookup: CDR1 SQVTM, CDR2 ANQGSEA. V lost 2 bases to trimming and J lost 2 bases, with 12 bases between them. The CDR3 sequence is CSVEKASKNTGELFF. DNA for the CDR3: TGCAGCGTTGAAAAGGCCAGCAAAAACACCGGGGAGCTGTTTTTT.

This chain uses TRBV5-4 with TRBJ2-1; no definite D call. The V gene's germline CDR1 is SGHNT and CDR2 YYREEE (reference sequence). The ends were cut back, 0 bases at V and 5 bases at J, with 9 bases in the middle. The CDR3 runs 14 residues. CDR3 DNA: TGTGCCAGCAGCTTGGTCCCCACGAACAATGAGCAGTTCTTC. As protein: CASSLVPTNNEQFF. Full variable domain (missing parts from reference TRBV5-4 and TRBJ2-1): ETGVTQSPTHLIKTRGQQVTLRCSSQSGHNTVSWYQQALGQGPQFIFQYYREEENGRGNFPPRFSGLQFPNYSSELNVNALELDDSALYLCASSLVPTNNEQFFGPGTRLTVL.

The V and J genes are TRBV7-9 and TRBJ2-7; D perhaps matches TRBD2 (7 bases). The V gene's germline CDR1 is SEHNR and CDR2 FQNEAQ (reference sequence). CDR3 size: 16 residues. The V end was cut by 2 bases, the J end by 0 bases, with 14 bases between. CDR3 in DNA: TGTGCCAGCAGCTTAAAAGGGGGACTAAGCTCCTACGAGCAGTACTTC. Protein: CASSLKGGLSSYEQYF.

The gene calls are TRBV19 and TRBJ2-3, with unresolved D. This CDR3 has 14 residues. From germline, CDR1 is LNHDA and CDR2 SQIVND (reference sequence). Trimming stripped 10 bases from V and 4 bases from J, with 18 bases between. CDR3 bases: TGTGCCACCAAGGTTTGGGGTCTCGCAGATACGCAGTATTTT. As protein: CATKVWGLADTQYF. Full variable domain (missing parts from reference TRBV19 and TRBJ2-3): DGGITQSPKYLFRKEGQNVTLSCEQNLNHDAMYWYRQDPGQGLRLIYYSQIVNDFQKGDIAEGYSVSREKKESFPLTVTSAQKNPTAFYLCATKVWGLADTQYFGPGTRLTVL.

The chain is built from TRBV3-1 (or the pseudogene TRBV3-2) and TRBJ2-1; 7 nucleotides agree with TRBD2. The CDR3 spans 12 residues. Germline V gene data show CDR1 as LGHDT and CDR2 as YNNKEL (reference sequence). V shed 3 bases and J 9 bases; nucleotides not matched to a gene: 2. This chain's CDR3 is CASSHREGEQFF. CDR3 nucleotides: TGTGCCAGCAGCCACAGGGAGGGTGAGCAGTTCTTC.

The chain combines TRBV7-8 with TRBJ1-5; TRBD1 aligns across 8 bases. J was trimmed by 0 bases and V by 4 bases; bases with no gene match: 8. The V gene's germline CDR1 is SGHVS and CDR2 FQNEAQ. CDR3 length: 17 residues. The CDR3: CASSWTGSIDSNQPQHF. The CDR3 DNA follows: TGTGCCAGCAGCTGGACAGGGAGTATTGATAGCAATCAGCCCCAGCATTTT.

The chain joins TRBV5-6 to TRBJ2-3; 10 bases map to TRBD1. CDR3 size: 16 residues. Germline V gene sequence: CDR1 SGHDT, CDR2 YYEEEE. V shed 1 base and J 2 bases; nucleotides not matched to a gene: 4. For the CDR3, the DNA is TGTGCCAGCAGCTTGTGGGGGACAGGGGACACAGATACGCAGTATTTT. Its translation: CASSLWGTGDTDTQYF.

The genes are TRBV4-2 and TRBJ1-3; 8 bases map to TRBD1. The V gene's germline CDR1 is LGHNA and CDR2 YNFKEQ. V dropped 1 base and J dropped 0; count of bases not matched to a gene: 20. The CDR3 has 22 residues. CDR3 amino acids: CASSQGDRTHFHTFSSGNTIYF. CDR3 in DNA: TGTGCCAGCAGCCAAGGGGACAGGACACACTTTCACACTTTCTCCTCTGGAAACACCATATATTTT.

This chain connects TRBV6-6 to TRBJ1-5; 10 bases are shared with TRBD1. The CDR3 length is 15 residues. CDR1 MNHNY and CDR2 SVGAGI come from the germline V gene (reference sequence). V lost 4 bases to trimming and J lost 3 bases; unmatched junction nucleotides: 3. As DNA, the CDR3 is TGTGCCAGCAGTTCCGGGACAGGGGACAATCAGCCCCAGCATTTT. Protein sequence: CASSSGTGDNQPQHF.

This chain uses TRBV19 with TRBJ1-1, with D uncertain. V gave up 7 bases and J gave up 4 bases, with 13 bases separating them. CDR1 and CDR2 from the germline V gene are LNHDA and SQIVND (reference sequence). CDR3 length equals 13 residues. CDR3 loop: CASIRSESTEAFF. Written as DNA, the CDR3 is TGTGCCAGTATTCGAAGCGAGAGCACTGAAGCTTTCTTT.

The J gene is TRBJ2-7, the V gene TRBV2, with 9 bases identical to TRBD2. CDR3 length equals 19 residues. V lost 6 bases, J lost 7 bases, and 25 bases stayed unmatched. Germline loops: CDR1 SNHLY, CDR2 FYNNEI. In DNA form, the CDR3 reads TGTGCCAGCAGGGGCCGCGGGCGGGGGGGGCCTTTCCCAATATCTGAGCAGTACTTC. Its translation is CASRGRGRGGPFPISEQYF.

The CDR3 coding sequence is TGTGCCTCTTCCCCCCAGGTACACACCGGGGAGCTGTTTTTT. Amino acid sequence: CASSPQVHTGELFF. The chain links TRBV2 to TRBJ2-2; unclear D gene. The V and J ends lost 11 bases and 3 bases respectively, with 16 bases between them. CDR1 SNHLY and CDR2 FYNNEI come from the germline V gene. This CDR3 contains 14 residues.

In regard to this clone: The same CDR3 can be traced to other DNA sequences in this sample. The chain joins TRBV5-1 to TRBJ2-1; D call uncertain. There are 16 residues in the CDR3. Germline values: CDR1 SGHRS, CDR2 YFSETQ. V was pared by 5 bases and J by 2 bases, with 17 bases between. Written as DNA, the CDR3 is TGCGCCAGCAGGCCATACCCGGGCGAGGCCTACAATGAGCAGTTCTTC. Translation gives CASRPYPGEAYNEQFF. The complete variable domain, with remaining parts taken from reference TRBV5-1 and TRBJ2-1, reads KAGVTQTPRYLIKTRGQQVTLSCSPISGHRSVSWYQQTPGQGLQFLFEYFSETQRNKGNFPGRFSGRQFSNSRSEMNVSTLELGDSALYLCASRPYPGEAYNEQFFGPGTRLTVL.

The CDR3 DNA is TGTGCCAGCAGGAGGGGAACGTCCTCCTATAATTCACCCCTCCACTTT. This gives the protein CASRRGTSSYNSPLHF. This chain uses TRBV2 with TRBJ1-6; D is perhaps TRBD1 (5 bases). Per the germline V gene, CDR1 is SNHLY and CDR2 is FYNNEI. V gave up 6 bases and J gave up 0 bases, with 12 bases separating them. CDR3 length equals 16 residues.

This chain joins TRBV5-1 and TRBJ1-6; TRBD1 aligns across 9 bases. The CDR3 consists of 16 residues. The V segment lost 2 bases and the J segment 5 bases; nucleotides outside the gene matches: 5. The germline CDR1 and CDR2 sequences are SGHRS and YFSETQ. The chain's CDR3 is CASSFRGDRDNSPLHF. CDR3 nucleotides: TGCGCCAGCAGCTTTAGGGGGGACAGGGATAATTCACCCCTCCACTTT.

The V and J genes are TRBV6-5 and TRBJ2-3, with TRBD2 identical over 16 bases. CDR3 length equals 15 residues. Germline values: CDR1 MNHEY, CDR2 SVGAGI. J lost 5 bases, V lost 10 bases, and 6 bases had no gene match. CDR3 protein: CAIQGLAGGQDTQYF. Written as DNA, the CDR3 is TGTGCCATACAGGGACTAGCGGGGGGGCAAGATACGCAGTATTTT.